The T cell receptor (beta chain) described here comes from a study of T cell responses to AZD1222 COVID-19 vaccine. Assay used: immunoSEQ multiplex PCR; TCRdb lists only in-frame clones, some missing. The sample consists of 87,000 or so clones, 85% to 90% of them appearing once. Germline V CDR1 and CDR2: MDHEN, SYDVKM. The CDR3 spans 11 residues. V lost 6 bases and J lost 3, with 3 bases in between. General study points: Spike-specific TCR breadth and depth both grew after two AZD1222 doses. Only a handful of AZD1222 recipients, several in all, had baseline seropositivity.

Notes on this clone: Its antigen is not identified.

The sample consisted of peripheral blood, taken on day 0 of AZD1222 vaccination. The origin of this receptor is an adult in good health. The rearrangement links TRBV28 to TRBJ1-5, with D unresolved. The CDR3 loop is CASSTNQPQHF. CDR3 sequence (DNA): TGTGCCAGCAGCACCAATCAGCCCCAGCATTTT.